This T cell receptor beta chain was sequenced during a study of blood T cell repertoires in COVID-19. The CDR3 spans 15 residues. The V gene lost 4 bases and the J gene lost 0 bases, with 9 bases spanning the gap. Germline V gives CDR1 SGHNT, CDR2 YENEEA. Produced via immunoSEQ multiplex PCR; TCRdb's table is partial and in-frame only. The sample shows 80,000 or so clones, over 75% of them seen only once. The sample consisted of peripheral blood. The chain recombines TRBV11-3 with TRBJ1-4; D is unresolved. This receptor was taken from a human donor in a cohort sampled during active COVID-19. Written as DNA, the CDR3 is TGTGCCAGCAGCTGGAGGCGGGCAACTAATGAAAAACTGTTTTTT. The encoded protein is CASSWRRATNEKLFF.